This TCR beta chain was captured in a study of T-cell reconstitution after alpha-beta-depleted transplantation in children. Unique molecular identifiers were used to barcode this TCRbeta library. TCRdb ran MiXCR on the PCR reads and lists one entry per CDR3 protein. Among over 550,000 distinct CDR3 sequences listed, over 9.5% were seen once. This clonotype was seen more than once but under ten times. This clonotype was sampled from a human donor who donated a stem cell graft to a child with acute myeloid leukemia. Sequences were derived from PBMCs from the stem cell graft donor, sampled from the stem cell graft.

The CDR3 bases are TGTGCCAGCAGCCCCCCCGGGACAGGGAGTACTGAAGCTTTCTTT. Protein: CASSPPGTGSTEAFF. This sequence joins TRBV12-3 or TRBV12-4 and TRBJ1-1; 9 nucleotides align to TRBD1. The V and J ends lost 6 bases and 5 bases, in that order; junction bases with no gene match: 10. The CDR3 totals 15 residues.